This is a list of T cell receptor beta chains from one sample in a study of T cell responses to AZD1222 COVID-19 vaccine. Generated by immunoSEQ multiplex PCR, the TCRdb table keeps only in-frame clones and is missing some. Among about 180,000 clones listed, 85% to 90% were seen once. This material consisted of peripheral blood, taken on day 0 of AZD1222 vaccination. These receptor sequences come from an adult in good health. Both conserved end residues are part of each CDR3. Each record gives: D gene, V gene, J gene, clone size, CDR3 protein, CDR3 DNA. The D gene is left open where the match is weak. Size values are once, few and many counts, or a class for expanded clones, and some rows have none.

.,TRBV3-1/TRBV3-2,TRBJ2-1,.,CASSQDYRNNEQFF,TGTGCCAGCAGCCAAGATTATCGGAACAATGAGCAGTTCTTC
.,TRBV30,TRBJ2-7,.,CAWSVTTYEQYF,TGTGCCTGGAGTGTAACAACCTACGAGCAGTACTTC
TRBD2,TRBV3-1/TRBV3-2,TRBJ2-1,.,CASSSSLAGGPGAGNEQFF,TGTGCCAGCAGCTCCTCGCTAGCGGGGGGCCCGGGAGCCGGAAATGAGCAGTTCTTC
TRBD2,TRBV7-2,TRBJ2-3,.,CASSSSGASGGESTDTQYF,TGTGCCAGCAGTTCTAGTGGGGCTAGCGGGGGGGAGAGCACAGATACGCAGTATTTT
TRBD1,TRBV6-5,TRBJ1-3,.,CASRGTGLGNTIYF,TGTGCCAGCAGGGGGACAGGGCTCGGAAACACCATATATTTT
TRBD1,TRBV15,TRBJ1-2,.,CATSSSGGGSGYTF,TGTGCCACCAGCAGCTCAGGGGGCGGGAGTGGCTACACCTTC
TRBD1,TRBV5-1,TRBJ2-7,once,CASSSGQGSGEQYF,TGCGCCAGCAGCTCAGGACAGGGCTCGGGGGAGCAGTACTTC
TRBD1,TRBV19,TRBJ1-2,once,CASSPGGQGRYGYTF,TGTGCCAGTAGTCCAGGGGGACAGGGGCGCTATGGCTACACCTTC
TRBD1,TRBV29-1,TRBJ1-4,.,CSVDIQGAGEKLFF,TGCAGCGTTGATATACAGGGGGCAGGAGAAAAACTGTTTTTT
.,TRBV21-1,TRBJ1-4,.,CASSKRTPGVVAVVATNEKLFF,TGTGCCAGCAGCAAAAGAACCCCGGGGGTCGTGGCGGTAGTGGCAACTAATGAAAAACTGTTTTTT
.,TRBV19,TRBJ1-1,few,CASSMASSANTEAFF,TGTGCCAGTAGTATGGCTTCTTCTGCAAACACTGAAGCTTTCTTT
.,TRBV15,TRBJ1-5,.,CATSRDRNQPQHF,TGTGCCACCAGCAGAGATCGGAATCAGCCCCAGCATTTT
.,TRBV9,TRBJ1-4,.,CASSLLDTNEKLFF,TGTGCCAGCAGCCTTCTCGACACTAATGAAAAACTGTTTTTT
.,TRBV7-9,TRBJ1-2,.,CASARPGVYGYTF,TGTGCCAGCGCGAGACCAGGAGTCTATGGCTACACCTTC
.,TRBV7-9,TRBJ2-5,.,CASSLEEREPETQYF,TGTGCCAGCAGCTTAGAGGAACGCGAGCCTGAGACCCAGTACTTC
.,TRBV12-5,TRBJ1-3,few,CASGPPGHTSGNTIYF,TGTGCTAGTGGTCCCCCGGGACATACCTCTGGAAACACCATATATTTT
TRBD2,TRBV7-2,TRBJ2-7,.,CASSRGSGNYEQYF,TGTGCCAGCAGCCGGGGGAGCGGGAACTACGAGCAGTACTTC
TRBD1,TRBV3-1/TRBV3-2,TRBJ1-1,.,CASSQDDRDEAFF,TGTGCCAGCAGCCAGGACGACAGGGATGAAGCTTTCTTT
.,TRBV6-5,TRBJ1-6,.,CASSSPGRYNSPLHF,TGTGCCAGCAGTTCCCCGGGACGGTATAATTCACCCCTCCACTTT
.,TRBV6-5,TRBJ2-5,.,CASSYGGQGVETQYF,TGTGCCAGCAGTTACGGAGGGCAGGGGGTTGAGACCCAGTACTTC
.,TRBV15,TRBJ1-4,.,CATRGQGEVPEKLFF,TGTGCCACTAGGGGCCAGGGAGAGGTTCCTGAAAAACTGTTTTTT
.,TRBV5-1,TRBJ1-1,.,CASSFVWNTEAFF,TGCGCCAGCAGCTTCGTCTGGAACACTGAAGCTTTCTTT
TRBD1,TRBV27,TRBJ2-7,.,CASSPGVGDSYEQYF,TGTGCCAGCAGTCCGGGCGTTGGGGACAGCTACGAGCAGTACTTC
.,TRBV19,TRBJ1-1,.,CASSMGWENTEAFF,TGTGCCAGTAGTATGGGTTGGGAGAACACTGAAGCTTTCTTT
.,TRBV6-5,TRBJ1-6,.,CASSSQATYNSPLHF,TGTGCCAGCAGTTCCCAGGCTACCTATAATTCACCCCTCCACTTT
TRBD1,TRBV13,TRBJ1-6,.,CASSLEGGRNSPLHF,TGTGCCAGCAGCTTAGAAGGGGGCAGAAATTCACCCCTCCACTTT
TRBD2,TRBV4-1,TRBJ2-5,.,CASSQGGAGVETQYF,TGCGCCAGCAGCCAAGGGGGAGCGGGGGTAGAGACCCAGTACTTC
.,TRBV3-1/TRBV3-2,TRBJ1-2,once,CASSQGGNYGYTF,TGTGCCAGCAGCCAAGGGGGAAACTATGGCTACACCTTC
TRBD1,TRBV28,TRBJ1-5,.,CASSIGGQGNNQPQHF,TGTGCCAGCAGCATAGGGGGACAGGGGAATAATCAGCCCCAGCATTTT
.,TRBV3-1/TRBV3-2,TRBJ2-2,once,CASSQDPGSWGRVDTGELFF,TGTGCCAGCAGCCAAGATCCCGGGAGCTGGGGGCGAGTGGACACCGGGGAGCTGTTTTTT
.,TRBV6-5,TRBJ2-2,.,CASRRQALTGELFF,TGTGCCAGCAGACGACAGGCCCTCACCGGGGAGCTGTTTTTT
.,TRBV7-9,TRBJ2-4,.,CASSLGALGAKNIQYF,TGTGCCAGCAGCTTAGGGGCACTTGGAGCCAAAAACATTCAGTACTTC
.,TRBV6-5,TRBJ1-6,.,CASSRDTLNSPLHF,TGTGCCAGCAGCCGGGACACTCTCAATTCACCCCTCCACTTT
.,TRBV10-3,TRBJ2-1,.,CAISESGTDNEQFF,TGTGCCATCAGTGAGTCCGGGACGGACAATGAGCAGTTCTTC
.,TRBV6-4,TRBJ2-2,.,CASSEKGTGELFF,TGTGCCAGCAGTGAAAAAGGGACCGGGGAGCTGTTTTTT
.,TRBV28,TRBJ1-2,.,CASSPDRFYGYTF,TGTGCCAGCAGCCCCGACAGGTTCTATGGCTACACCTTC
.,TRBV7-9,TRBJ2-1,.,CASTKGVNSYNEQFF,TGTGCCAGCACCAAAGGGGTGAACTCCTACAATGAGCAGTTCTTC
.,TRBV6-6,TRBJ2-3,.,CASRPVITDTQYF,TGTGCCAGCAGACCCGTTATAACAGATACGCAGTATTTT
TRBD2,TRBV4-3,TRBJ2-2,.,CASSQVLATSGGTLTGELFF,TGCGCCAGCAGCCAAGTTCTGGCGACTAGCGGGGGGACCTTAACCGGGGAGCTGTTTTTT
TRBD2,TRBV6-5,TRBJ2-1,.,CASSYKLAAPEQFF,TGTGCCAGCAGTTACAAACTAGCGGCCCCTGAGCAGTTCTTC
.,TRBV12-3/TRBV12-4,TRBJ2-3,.,CASSLTDTQYF,TGTGCCAGCAGTTTGACAGATACGCAGTATTTT
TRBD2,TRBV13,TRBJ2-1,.,CASSPERLAGNNEQFF,TGTGCCAGCAGCCCCGAAAGACTAGCGGGGAACAATGAGCAGTTCTTC
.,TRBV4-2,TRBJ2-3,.,CASSPLHVGDGVDTQYF,TGTGCCAGCAGCCCACTTCATGTGGGGGACGGCGTAGATACGCAGTATTTT
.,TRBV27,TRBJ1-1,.,CASKMGRGDTEAFF,TGTGCCAGCAAGATGGGACGGGGAGACACTGAAGCTTTCTTT